One and the same sample provided the 11 T cell receptor beta chains below, sequenced in a study of CD8 T cells in Susac syndrome. Reverse transcription used roughly 0.45 to 1 ug RNA and random hexamers. TCRdb re-analysed the immunoSEQ multiplex PCR reads in MiXCR, keeping a single row per CDR3 protein. The table records some 200,000 distinct CDR3 sequences, roughly 96% of them present only once. Sequencing was performed on CD4+ T cells from PBMCs. These receptors all stem from a human donor with multiple sclerosis.

The rearrangement links TRBV6-5 to TRBJ2-7, with D possibly TRBD1 on 5 matching bases. This CDR3 comprises 13 residues. Looked up from germline, CDR1 is MNHEY and CDR2 is SVGAGI. The germline V and J ends were trimmed by 0 bases and 9 bases, with 12 bases remaining between them. As DNA, the CDR3 is TGTGCCAGCAGTTACTCAGGGGCAATACGGCAGTACTTC. As protein: CASSYSGAIRQYF.

This clonotype was seen more than once but under ten times. The chain combines TRBV30 with TRBJ2-7; weak D call: TRBD2 (6 bases). The germline V gene encodes CDR1 GTSNPN and CDR2 SVGIG (reference sequence). V lost 5 bases and J 4 bases, leaving 12 bases between the germline ends. This CDR3 contains 12 residues. CDR3 DNA: TGTGCCTGGTATGTCGGAGGGTACGAGCAGTACTTC. Residues: CAWYVGGYEQYF.

The rearrangement links TRBV30 to TRBJ1-5; D is perhaps TRBD1 (5 bases). This CDR3 is 13 amino acids long. Germline lookup yields CDR1 GTSNPN and CDR2 SVGIG (reference sequence). The V end was cut by 0 bases, the J end by 7 bases, with 10 bases between. As DNA, the CDR3 is TGTGCCTGGAGTGTTAGGGGCGGGCAGCCCCAGCATTTT. This encodes CAWSVRGGQPQHF.

The V and J genes are TRBV20-1 and TRBJ2-5; D gene uncertain. Germline V gene lookup returns CDR1 DFQATT and CDR2 SNEGSKA (reference sequence). V was clipped by 4 bases and J by 5 bases, with 8 bases between them. This CDR3 is 11 amino acids long. For the CDR3, the DNA is TGCAGTGCTACTCACGGCGAGACCCAGTACTTC. Protein: CSATHGETQYF.

The chain carries TRBV18 and TRBJ2-2, with D possibly being TRBD1 (6 bases). Germline V lookup: CDR1 KGHSH, CDR2 LQKENI. V was trimmed by 8 bases and J by 0 bases, leaving 10 bases between them. This CDR3 contains 14 residues. The CDR3 DNA reads as TGTGCCAGCCGTGGGACAACGAACACCGGGGAGCTGTTTTTT. Protein sequence: CASRGTTNTGELFF. The entire variable domain, with the rest obtained from reference TRBV18 and TRBJ2-2, is as follows: NAGVMQNPRHLVRRRGQEARLRCSPMKGHSHVYWYRQLPEEGLKFMVYLQKENIIDESGMPKERFSAEFPKEGPSILRIQQVVRGDSAAYFCASRGTTNTGELFFGEGSRLTVL.

The chain is built from TRBV18 and TRBJ2-7, with D unresolved. The V end lost 1 base, the J end lost 0 bases, and 10 bases lay between the germline ends. The germline V gene has CDR1 KGHSH and CDR2 LQKENI. The CDR3 runs 15 residues. The CDR3 loop is CASSPLASHSYEQYF. The CDR3 DNA is TGTGCCAGCTCACCACTGGCGAGCCACTCCTACGAGCAGTACTTC.

The V gene is TRBV30, the J gene TRBJ1-3; D ambiguous. In germline, CDR1 is GTSNPN, CDR2 SVGIG (reference sequence). This CDR3 comprises 12 residues. Trimming removed 2 bases from V and 1 base from J, with 3 bases in between. The CDR3 spells CAWSRSGNTIYF. The CDR3 nucleotides are TGTGCCTGGAGTCGATCTGGAAACACCATATATTTT.

The V and J genes are TRBV7-6 and TRBJ2-1; D is tentatively TRBD1 or TRBD2 (5 bases each). This CDR3 spans 15 amino acids. Germline loops: CDR1 SGHVS, CDR2 FNYEAQ. Trimming removed 5 bases from V and 6 bases from J, with 17 bases in between. Written as DNA, the CDR3 is TGTGCCAGCAGCCCGCGATCCGGGGCCGGCAATGAGCAGTTCTTC. This gives the protein CASSPRSGAGNEQFF.

Only one count was recorded for this clonotype. This sequence joins TRBV19 and TRBJ1-2; 7 positions agree with TRBD1. The germline CDR1 and CDR2 sequences are LNHDA and SQIVND (reference sequence). Unmatched junction bases numbered 6, after V lost 3 bases and J lost 8 bases. The CDR3 runs 13 residues. The CDR3 loop is CASSIDRDGGYTF. CDR3 nucleotide sequence: TGTGCCAGTAGTATTGACAGGGACGGCGGCTACACCTTC.

In this sample, this clonotype turned up once. V is TRBV7-9 and J is TRBJ2-1; tentatively, D is TRBD1 (6 bases). The germline CDR1 and CDR2 sequences are SEHNR and FQNEAQ (reference sequence). This CDR3 contains 16 residues. Deletions cut 5 bases from V and 2 bases from J, with 16 bases between. For the CDR3, the DNA is TGTGCCAGCAGCCAGGGGCACACCCTTACCTACAATGAGCAGTTCTTC. Translation gives CASSQGHTLTYNEQFF. The whole variable domain, filled in from reference TRBV7-9 and TRBJ2-1, reads DTGVSQNPRHKITKRGQNVTFRCDPISEHNRLYWYRQTLGQGPEFLTYFQNEAQLEKSRLLSDRFSAERPKGSFSTLEIQRTEQGDSAMYLCASSQGHTLTYNEQFFGPGTRLTVL.

V gene TRBV12-3 or TRBV12-4 combines with J gene TRBJ2-7, with 12 nucleotides matching TRBD2. After removal of 5 bases from V and 3 bases from J, the junction contained 8 bases not matched to a gene. CDR3 length equals 16 residues. The CDR3 sequence is CASSPRTSGAFYEQYF. CDR3 DNA: TGTGCCAGCAGTCCCCGGACTAGCGGGGCTTTCTACGAGCAGTACTTC.